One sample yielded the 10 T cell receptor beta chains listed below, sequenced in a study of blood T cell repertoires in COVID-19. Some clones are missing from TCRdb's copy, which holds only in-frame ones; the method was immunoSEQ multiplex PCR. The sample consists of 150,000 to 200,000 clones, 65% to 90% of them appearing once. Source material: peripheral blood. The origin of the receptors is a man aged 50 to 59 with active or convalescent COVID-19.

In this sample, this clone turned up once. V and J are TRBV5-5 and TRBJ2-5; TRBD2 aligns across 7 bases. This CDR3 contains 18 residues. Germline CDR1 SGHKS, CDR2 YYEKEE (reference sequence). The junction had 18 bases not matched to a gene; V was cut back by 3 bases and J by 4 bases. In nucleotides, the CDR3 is TGTGCCAGCAGCTCCCAATGGGGGGGAGGGTCAGCGGGAGAGACCCAGTACTTC. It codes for CASSSQWGGGSAGETQYF.

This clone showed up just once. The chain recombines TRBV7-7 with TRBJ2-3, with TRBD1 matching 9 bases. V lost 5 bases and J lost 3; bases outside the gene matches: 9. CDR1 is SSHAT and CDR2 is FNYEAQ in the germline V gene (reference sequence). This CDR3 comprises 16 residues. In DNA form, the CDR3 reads TGTGCCAGCAGCGCTATACAGGGGGCCTCGACAGATACGCAGTATTTT. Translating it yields CASSAIQGASTDTQYF.

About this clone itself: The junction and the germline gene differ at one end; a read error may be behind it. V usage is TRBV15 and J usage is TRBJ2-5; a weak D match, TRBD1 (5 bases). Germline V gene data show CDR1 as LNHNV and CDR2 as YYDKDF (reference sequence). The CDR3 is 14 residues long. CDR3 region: CATSSFQGQEAQYF. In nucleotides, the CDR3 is TGTGCCACCAGCAGTTTTCAGGGTCAAGAGGCCCAGTACTTC.

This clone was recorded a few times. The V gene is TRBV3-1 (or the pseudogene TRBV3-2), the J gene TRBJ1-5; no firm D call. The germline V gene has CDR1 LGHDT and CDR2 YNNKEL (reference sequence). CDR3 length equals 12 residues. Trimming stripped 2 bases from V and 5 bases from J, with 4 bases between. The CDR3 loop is CASSQLDQPQHF. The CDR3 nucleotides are TGTGCCAGCAGCCAATTAGATCAGCCCCAGCATTTT.

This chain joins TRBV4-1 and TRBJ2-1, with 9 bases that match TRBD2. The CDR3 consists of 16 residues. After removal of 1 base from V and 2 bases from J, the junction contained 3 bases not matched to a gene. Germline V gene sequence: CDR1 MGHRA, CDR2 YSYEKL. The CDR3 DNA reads TGCGCCAGCAGCCAAGCCGGGACTAGCACCTACAATGAGCAGTTCTTC. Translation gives CASSQAGTSTYNEQFF.

CDR3 nucleotide sequence: TGCGCCAGCAGCTTGGTGGCAGAAGAGACCCAGTACTTC. Residues: CASSLVAEETQYF. V usage is TRBV5-1 and J usage is TRBJ2-5, with D uncertain. Germline-derived CDR1 and CDR2 are SGHRS and YFSETQ. V was trimmed by 0 bases and J by 3 bases, leaving 6 bases between them. The CDR3 extends over 13 amino acids.

The CDR3 spells CASSRQPSQPQHF. The CDR3 nucleotides are TGTGCCAGCAGCCGACAGCCCAGTCAGCCCCAGCATTTT. This chain uses TRBV11-2 with TRBJ1-5; D possibly corresponds to TRBD1 (5 bases). This CDR3 region has 13 residues. Germline V lookup: CDR1 SGHAT, CDR2 FQNNGV. V was cut by 5 bases and J by 6 bases, with 11 bases left in between.

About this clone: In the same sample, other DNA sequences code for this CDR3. CDR3 nucleotides: TGCAGTGCTAGAGCGGGGACTGAAGCTTTCTTT. Its translation: CSARAGTEAFF. V is TRBV20-1 and J is TRBJ1-1; D is uncertain. This CDR3 comprises 11 residues. Germline V gives CDR1 DFQATT, CDR2 SNEGSKA (reference sequence). Trimming pared 1 base from V and 5 bases from J, leaving 5 bases between.

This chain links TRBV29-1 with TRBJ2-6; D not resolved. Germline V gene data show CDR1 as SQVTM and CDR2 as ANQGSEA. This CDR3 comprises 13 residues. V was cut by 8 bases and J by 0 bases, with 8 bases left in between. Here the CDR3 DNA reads TGCAGCACTGATATCTCTGGGGCCAACGTCCTGACTTTC. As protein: CSTDISGANVLTF. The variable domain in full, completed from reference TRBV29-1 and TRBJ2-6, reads SAVISQKPSRDICQRGTSLTIQCQVDSQVTMMFWYRQQPGQSLTLIATANQGSEATYESGFVIDKFPISRPNLTFSTLTVSNMSPEDSSIYLCSTDISGANVLTFGAGSRLTVL.

The CDR3 coding sequence is TGTGCCAGCAGCTTAACCCTATTAGCCTTATATGGCTACACCTTC. Encoded protein: CASSLTLLALYGYTF. V is TRBV7-2 and J is TRBJ1-2; D unclear. Germline V gene data show CDR1 as SGHTA and CDR2 as FQGNSA. The V end lost 2 bases, the J end lost 5 bases, and 15 bases lay between the germline ends. The CDR3 has 15 amino acids. Full variable domain (missing parts from reference TRBV7-2 and TRBJ1-2): GAGVSQSPSNKVTEKGKDVELRCDPISGHTALYWYRQSLGQGLEFLIYFQGNSAPDKSGLPSDRFSAERTGGSVSTLTIQRTQQEDSAVYLCASSLTLLALYGYTFGSGTRLTVV.